The rows below give T cell receptor beta chains drawn from one sample of a study of beta chain features in type 1 diabetes. Profiling relied on immunoSEQ multiplex PCR, and the TCRdb table lists in-frame clones only, not all of them. The profile shows 300,000 to 400,000 clones, approximately 12% of them singletons. The sequenced sample consisted of naive CD4+ T cells from blood. These TCRs come from a man aged 18 to 35 in good health. The CDR3 runs from the conserved cysteine through the conserved F or W. The order of the fields is clone size, CDR3 length, J gene, D gene, V gene, CDR3 protein, CDR3 DNA. D genes are given only for firm matches. Rows may omit the clone size; those that give it use once, few, many or a size class.

abundance: .
len: 10
j_gene: TRBJ1-1
d_gene: .
v_gene: TRBV28
CDR3aa: CASTLRRAFF
CDR3nt: TGTGCCAGCACCCTTCGGAGGGCTTTCTTT

abundance: .
len: 15
j_gene: TRBJ2-7
d_gene: TRBD1
v_gene: TRBV4-3
CDR3aa: CASSQDVGGGYEQYF
CDR3nt: TGCGCCAGCAGCCAAGATGTAGGGGGCGGTTACGAGCAGTACTTC

abundance: few
len: 14
j_gene: TRBJ2-7
d_gene: .
v_gene: TRBV4-3
CDR3aa: CASSQDIPVYEQYF
CDR3nt: TGCGCCAGCAGCCAAGATATTCCGGTCTACGAGCAGTACTTC

abundance: few
len: 14
j_gene: TRBJ2-5
d_gene: TRBD1
v_gene: TRBV7-3
CDR3aa: CASSTTGGQETQYF
CDR3nt: TGTGCCAGCAGCACCACAGGGGGACAGGAGACCCAGTACTTC

abundance: .
len: 14
j_gene: TRBJ2-7
d_gene: TRBD1
v_gene: TRBV5-1
CDR3aa: CASSRQGPGYEQYF
CDR3nt: TGCGCCAGCAGCCGACAGGGACCCGGCTACGAGCAGTACTTC

abundance: .
len: 15
j_gene: TRBJ1-2
d_gene: TRBD1
v_gene: TRBV6-6
CDR3aa: CASRPGQGPIYGYTF
CDR3nt: TGTGCCAGCAGACCTGGACAGGGGCCTATATATGGCTACACCTTC

abundance: few
len: 12
j_gene: TRBJ2-5
d_gene: TRBD1
v_gene: TRBV29-1
CDR3aa: CSVTGGGETQYF
CDR3nt: TGCAGCGTGACAGGGGGAGGAGAGACCCAGTACTTC

abundance: .
len: 18
j_gene: TRBJ2-7
d_gene: TRBD1
v_gene: TRBV5-1
CDR3aa: CASSLVGTGKGLGYEQYF
CDR3nt: TGCGCCAGCAGCTTGGTAGGGACAGGTAAAGGTCTAGGCTACGAGCAGTACTTC

abundance: few
len: 12
j_gene: TRBJ1-6
d_gene: .
v_gene: TRBV9
CDR3aa: CASSGGDSPLHF
CDR3nt: TGTGCCAGCAGCGGGGGGGATTCACCCCTCCACTTT

abundance: .
len: 13
j_gene: TRBJ1-5
d_gene: TRBD1
v_gene: TRBV6-1
CDR3aa: CASSFTGEQPQHF
CDR3nt: TGTGCCAGCAGTTTTACAGGGGAACAGCCCCAGCATTTT

abundance: few
len: 14
j_gene: TRBJ1-2
d_gene: .
v_gene: TRBV19
CDR3aa: CASISEQTLDGYTF
CDR3nt: TGTGCCAGTATATCGGAGCAGACCCTCGATGGCTACACCTTC

abundance: .
len: 15
j_gene: TRBJ2-1
d_gene: TRBD1
v_gene: TRBV7-3
CDR3aa: CASSPGGTFINEQFF
CDR3nt: TGTGCCAGCAGCCCAGGGGGCACTTTTATCAATGAGCAGTTCTTC

abundance: .
len: 16
j_gene: TRBJ2-7
d_gene: TRBD2
v_gene: TRBV28
CDR3aa: CASIPPRRGVTYEQYF
CDR3nt: TGTGCCAGCATCCCCCCCCGGCGGGGGGTTACCTACGAGCAGTACTTC

abundance: .
len: 15
j_gene: TRBJ2-2
d_gene: .
v_gene: TRBV18
CDR3aa: CASSTSDRTTGELFF
CDR3nt: TGTGCCAGCTCAACCAGTGACAGGACCACCGGGGAGCTGTTTTTT

abundance: .
len: 14
j_gene: TRBJ2-3
d_gene: .
v_gene: TRBV2
CDR3aa: CASSRDTYTDTQYF
CDR3nt: TGTGCCAGCAGCCGGGACACCTACACAGATACGCAGTATTTT

abundance: .
len: 14
j_gene: TRBJ2-7
d_gene: TRBD2
v_gene: TRBV5-4
CDR3aa: CASSPTGGSYEQYF
CDR3nt: TGTGCCAGCAGCCCTACCGGGGGGTCCTACGAGCAGTACTTC

abundance: .
len: 15
j_gene: TRBJ2-3
d_gene: TRBD1
v_gene: TRBV7-2
CDR3aa: CASTPDRVGADTQYF
CDR3nt: TGTGCCAGCACACCGGACAGGGTCGGCGCAGATACGCAGTATTTT

abundance: .
len: 13
j_gene: TRBJ1-1
d_gene: .
v_gene: TRBV29-1
CDR3aa: CSVELALGTEAFF
CDR3nt: TGCAGCGTTGAACTAGCGCTGGGCACTGAAGCTTTCTTT

abundance: .
len: 12
j_gene: TRBJ2-5
d_gene: .
v_gene: TRBV7-2
CDR3aa: CASSLGSETQYF
CDR3nt: TGTGCCAGCAGCTTAGGTTCGGAGACCCAGTACTTC

abundance: few
len: 14
j_gene: TRBJ2-1
d_gene: TRBD2
v_gene: TRBV28
CDR3aa: CASKGLAGENEQFF
CDR3nt: TGTGCCAGCAAGGGACTAGCGGGAGAGAATGAGCAGTTCTTC

abundance: few
len: 15
j_gene: TRBJ2-5
d_gene: .
v_gene: TRBV11-2
CDR3aa: CASSHSGSIGETQYF
CDR3nt: TGTGCCAGCAGCCATTCAGGGTCCATAGGTGAGACCCAGTACTTC

abundance: .
len: 17
j_gene: TRBJ2-3
d_gene: .
v_gene: TRBV9
CDR3aa: CASSVGLGPSSTDTQYF
CDR3nt: TGTGCCAGCAGCGTAGGGCTAGGCCCATCTAGCACAGATACGCAGTATTTT

abundance: .
len: 13
j_gene: TRBJ1-2
d_gene: .
v_gene: TRBV11-3
CDR3aa: CASSQAAGEGYTF
CDR3nt: TGTGCCAGCAGCCAAGCGGCAGGGGAAGGCTACACCTTC

abundance: .
len: 14
j_gene: TRBJ1-5
d_gene: .
v_gene: TRBV30
CDR3aa: CAWSAGHPGRPQHF
CDR3nt: TGTGCCTGGAGTGCTGGACACCCCGGGCGTCCCCAGCATTTT

abundance: .
len: 16
j_gene: TRBJ1-1
d_gene: TRBD1
v_gene: TRBV4-1
CDR3aa: CASSQEPMVQGAEAFF
CDR3nt: TGCGCCAGCAGCCAAGAACCAATGGTCCAGGGGGCTGAAGCTTTCTTT

abundance: .
len: 16
j_gene: TRBJ2-1
d_gene: TRBD1
v_gene: TRBV7-9
CDR3aa: CASSLADRAFYNEQFF
CDR3nt: TGTGCCAGCAGCTTAGCTGACAGGGCTTTCTACAATGAGCAGTTCTTC

abundance: few
len: 15
j_gene: TRBJ1-2
d_gene: TRBD1
v_gene: TRBV14
CDR3aa: CASSQLQGINYGYTF
CDR3nt: TGTGCCAGCAGCCAATTACAGGGGATTAACTATGGCTACACCTTC

abundance: .
len: 16
j_gene: TRBJ2-2
d_gene: TRBD1
v_gene: TRBV9
CDR3aa: CASSLGQEPSVGELFF
CDR3nt: TGTGCCAGCAGTCTAGGACAGGAGCCGTCGGTCGGGGAGCTGTTTTTT

abundance: few
len: 15
j_gene: TRBJ2-2
d_gene: TRBD2
v_gene: TRBV4-2
CDR3aa: CASSPAGGNTGELFF
CDR3nt: TGTGCCAGCAGCCCGGCGGGGGGGAACACCGGGGAGCTGTTTTTT

abundance: few
len: 15
j_gene: TRBJ1-5
d_gene: TRBD1
v_gene: TRBV18
CDR3aa: CASSPRGRVDQPQHF
CDR3nt: TGTGCCAGCTCACCGAGGGGGCGAGTCGATCAGCCCCAGCATTTT

abundance: .
len: 16
j_gene: TRBJ1-5
d_gene: .
v_gene: TRBV5-4
CDR3aa: CASSQDSVLINQPQHF
CDR3nt: TGTGCCAGCAGCCAAGATAGTGTACTGATCAATCAGCCCCAGCATTTT

abundance: .
len: 14
j_gene: TRBJ2-7
d_gene: TRBD1
v_gene: TRBV28
CDR3aa: CASSRRTGSYEQYF
CDR3nt: TGTGCCAGCAGCCGTAGGACAGGGAGCTACGAGCAGTACTTC

abundance: .
len: 13
j_gene: TRBJ2-2
d_gene: .
v_gene: TRBV19
CDR3aa: CATTSSLTGELFF
CDR3nt: TGTGCCACTACTAGCTCATTGACCGGGGAGCTGTTTTTT

abundance: .
len: 13
j_gene: TRBJ2-7
d_gene: .
v_gene: TRBV15
CDR3aa: CATSREGKSEQYF
CDR3nt: TGTGCCACCAGCAGAGAGGGCAAGTCGGAGCAGTACTTC

abundance: .
len: 13
j_gene: TRBJ1-2
d_gene: .
v_gene: TRBV25-1
CDR3aa: CASSSREVYGYTF
CDR3nt: TGTGCCAGCAGTTCGAGGGAGGTATATGGCTACACCTTC

abundance: few
len: 15
j_gene: TRBJ2-7
d_gene: TRBD2
v_gene: TRBV28
CDR3aa: CASSPTSGGSYEQYF
CDR3nt: TGTGCCAGCAGTCCGACTAGCGGGGGTTCCTACGAGCAGTACTTC

abundance: few
len: 13
j_gene: TRBJ2-5
d_gene: .
v_gene: TRBV5-1
CDR3aa: CASSFTYTETQYF
CDR3nt: TGCGCCAGCAGCTTTACTTATACAGAGACCCAGTACTTC

abundance: .
len: 13
j_gene: TRBJ2-1
d_gene: .
v_gene: TRBV5-1
CDR3aa: CASGPQGMGEQFF
CDR3nt: TGCGCCAGCGGCCCACAGGGTATGGGTGAGCAGTTCTTC

abundance: .
len: 14
j_gene: TRBJ1-2
d_gene: TRBD1
v_gene: TRBV25-1
CDR3aa: CASSERRQGHGYTF
CDR3nt: TGTGCCAGCAGTGAAAGAAGACAGGGGCATGGCTACACCTTC

abundance: .
len: 15
j_gene: TRBJ1-4
d_gene: TRBD1
v_gene: TRBV7-2
CDR3aa: CASSGTGTENEKLFF
CDR3nt: TGTGCCAGCAGCGGAACCGGGACAGAAAATGAAAAACTGTTTTTT

abundance: few
len: 17
j_gene: TRBJ2-1
d_gene: TRBD2
v_gene: TRBV28
CDR3aa: CASRPARGSYSYNEQFF
CDR3nt: TGTGCCAGCAGACCAGCGCGGGGGTCCTACTCCTACAATGAGCAGTTCTTC

abundance: few
len: 13
j_gene: TRBJ2-5
d_gene: .
v_gene: TRBV29-1
CDR3aa: CSVDTGTFETQYF
CDR3nt: TGCAGCGTTGATACAGGAACATTTGAGACCCAGTACTTC

abundance: few
len: 16
j_gene: TRBJ2-2
d_gene: .
v_gene: TRBV7-3
CDR3aa: CASSKRQAGNTGELFF
CDR3nt: TGTGCCAGCAGCAAACGACAGGCCGGGAACACCGGGGAGCTGTTTTTT

abundance: .
len: 13
j_gene: TRBJ2-5
d_gene: TRBD1
v_gene: TRBV5-1
CDR3aa: CASSYRGQETQYF
CDR3nt: TGCGCCAGCAGCTACAGGGGGCAAGAGACCCAGTACTTC

abundance: .
len: 13
j_gene: TRBJ1-5
d_gene: .
v_gene: TRBV28
CDR3aa: CASSSQGDQPQHF
CDR3nt: TGTGCCAGCAGTAGTCAGGGTGACCAGCCCCAGCATTTT

abundance: few
len: 16
j_gene: TRBJ2-7
d_gene: .
v_gene: TRBV9
CDR3aa: CASSVGDRPPIYEQYF
CDR3nt: TGTGCCAGCAGCGTCGGCGACAGACCCCCGATCTACGAGCAGTACTTC

abundance: .
len: 14
j_gene: TRBJ2-7
d_gene: .
v_gene: TRBV15
CDR3aa: CATSRGLGAQEQYF
CDR3nt: TGTGCCACCAGCAGAGGATTAGGGGCTCAAGAGCAGTACTTC

abundance: .
len: 15
j_gene: TRBJ1-2
d_gene: .
v_gene: TRBV5-1
CDR3aa: CASASAAGAAGGYTF
CDR3nt: TGCGCCAGCGCAAGTGCCGCAGGGGCGGCGGGCGGCTACACCTTC

abundance: .
len: 15
j_gene: TRBJ2-7
d_gene: .
v_gene: TRBV28
CDR3aa: CASSFTGTLSYEQYF
CDR3nt: TGTGCCAGCAGTTTCACCGGGACATTATCCTACGAGCAGTACTTC

abundance: .
len: 15
j_gene: TRBJ2-5
d_gene: TRBD2
v_gene: TRBV4-3
CDR3aa: CASSQDHGGMQTQYF
CDR3nt: TGCGCCAGCAGCCAAGATCACGGGGGGATGCAGACCCAGTACTTC

abundance: .
len: 15
j_gene: TRBJ2-7
d_gene: .
v_gene: TRBV5-4
CDR3aa: CASSPPTGGVGEQYF
CDR3nt: TGTGCCAGCAGCCCCCCAACAGGCGGTGTCGGAGAGCAGTACTTC

abundance: few
len: 14
j_gene: TRBJ1-3
d_gene: .
v_gene: TRBV7-3
CDR3aa: CASSVGTSGNTIYF
CDR3nt: TGTGCCAGCAGCGTCGGGACATCTGGAAACACCATATATTTT

abundance: many
len: 12
j_gene: TRBJ2-4
d_gene: .
v_gene: TRBV30
CDR3aa: CAWSSGTLIPYF
CDR3nt: TGTGCCTGGAGTTCCGGGACACTAATACCGTACTTC

abundance: few
len: 16
j_gene: TRBJ2-3
d_gene: .
v_gene: TRBV7-2
CDR3aa: CASSLSFRGGTDTQYF
CDR3nt: TGTGCCAGCAGCTTGAGTTTTAGGGGTGGCACAGATACGCAGTATTTT

abundance: .
len: 13
j_gene: TRBJ2-5
d_gene: TRBD2
v_gene: TRBV6-4
CDR3aa: CASSREVGETQYF
CDR3nt: TGTGCCAGCAGTCGGGAGGTGGGGGAGACCCAGTACTTC

abundance: .
len: 14
j_gene: TRBJ2-7
d_gene: .
v_gene: TRBV9
CDR3aa: CASSEQGSSYEQYF
CDR3nt: TGTGCCAGCAGCGAACAGGGTTCTTCCTACGAGCAGTACTTC

abundance: few
len: 12
j_gene: TRBJ1-2
d_gene: .
v_gene: TRBV30
CDR3aa: CAWSPGGGGYTF
CDR3nt: TGTGCCTGGAGCCCGGGGGGCGGCGGCTACACCTTC

abundance: .
len: 13
j_gene: TRBJ2-5
d_gene: TRBD2
v_gene: TRBV28
CDR3aa: CASSSGGWETQYF
CDR3nt: TGTGCCAGCAGTAGCGGGGGGTGGGAGACCCAGTACTTC

abundance: few
len: 16
j_gene: TRBJ2-7
d_gene: .
v_gene: TRBV18
CDR3aa: CASSPPPGSLSYEQYF
CDR3nt: TGTGCCAGCTCACCACCGCCAGGGTCCCTCTCCTACGAGCAGTACTTC

abundance: few
len: 14
j_gene: TRBJ2-1
d_gene: TRBD1
v_gene: TRBV9
CDR3aa: CASSGTTGGNEQFF
CDR3nt: TGTGCCAGCAGCGGAACTACAGGGGGCAATGAGCAGTTCTTC